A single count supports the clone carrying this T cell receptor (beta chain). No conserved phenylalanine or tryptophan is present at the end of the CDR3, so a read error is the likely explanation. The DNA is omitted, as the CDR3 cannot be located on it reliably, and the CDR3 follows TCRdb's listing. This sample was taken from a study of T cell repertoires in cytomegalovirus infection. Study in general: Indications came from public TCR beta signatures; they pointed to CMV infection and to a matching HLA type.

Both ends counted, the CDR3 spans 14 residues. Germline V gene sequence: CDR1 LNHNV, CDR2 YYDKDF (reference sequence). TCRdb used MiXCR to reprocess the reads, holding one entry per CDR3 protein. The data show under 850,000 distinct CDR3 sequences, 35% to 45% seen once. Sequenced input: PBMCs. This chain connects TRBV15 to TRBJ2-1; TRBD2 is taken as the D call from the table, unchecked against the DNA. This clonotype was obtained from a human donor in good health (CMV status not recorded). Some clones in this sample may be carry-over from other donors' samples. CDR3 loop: CATSRRLAGDEKFL.